These T cell receptor beta chains were read from a single sample in a study of CD8+ T cells in alopecia areata. The repertoire was sequenced with immunoSEQ multiplex PCR; TCRdb's copy has only in-frame clones and lacks some. Among 270,000 or so clones listed, 58% were seen once. The source material was CD4+ T cells sorted from blood, sampled at week 24, from a patient treated with tofacitinib. The source is a human donor with alopecia areata. Each CDR3 is given with its conserved first and last residue. The order of the fields is J gene, clone size, D gene, V gene, CDR3 protein, CDR3 DNA. A D gene is named only where the DNA matches it firmly. Some rows mark clone size as missing; the rest say once, few, many or name a class of expanded clone.

TRBJ1-5	NA	TRBD1	TRBV5-1	CASSYAPDRDQPQHF	TGCGCCAGCAGCTACGCTCCGGACAGGGATCAGCCCCAGCATTTT
TRBJ2-5	NA	NA	TRBV5-1	CASSLDPGQETQYF	TGCGCCAGCAGCTTGGATCCCGGCCAAGAGACCCAGTACTTC
TRBJ2-3	many	NA	TRBV28	CASSFGAGRTDTQYF	TGTGCCAGCAGTTTTGGGGCAGGGAGGACAGATACGCAGTATTTT
TRBJ2-1	few	TRBD2	TRBV29-1	CSTKAGGLDEQFF	TGCAGCACGAAAGCGGGGGGCCTTGATGAGCAGTTCTTC
TRBJ2-1	few	NA	TRBV30	CAWSVLTGNVNEQFF	TGTGCCTGGAGTGTACTTACGGGAAATGTTAATGAGCAGTTCTTC
TRBJ2-5	NA	NA	TRBV2	CAGRLEIQETQYF	TGTGCCGGGAGGCTAGAGATCCAAGAGACCCAGTACTTC
TRBJ1-4	NA	NA	TRBV27	CASSRTPGEKLFF	TGTGCCAGCAGCCGGACACCAGGAGAAAAACTGTTTTTT
TRBJ1-1	few	TRBD1	TRBV9	CASSVDRDLNTEAFF	TGTGCCAGCAGCGTTGACAGGGACCTGAACACTGAAGCTTTCTTT
TRBJ2-6	NA	NA	TRBV7-6	CASSPDGSSGANVLTF	TGTGCCAGCAGTCCGGACGGAAGCTCTGGGGCCAACGTCCTGACTTTC
TRBJ1-2	NA	NA	TRBV4-2	CASSQDTQNGYTF	TGTGCCAGCAGCCAAGACACCCAGAATGGCTACACCTTC
TRBJ2-5	NA	TRBD2	TRBV29-1	CSGDRGGPETQYF	TGCAGCGGAGACCGGGGAGGGCCAGAGACCCAGTACTTC
TRBJ1-6	NA	NA	TRBV28	CASGAGPTSPLHF	TGTGCCAGCGGGGCAGGGCCTACTTCACCCCTCCACTTT
TRBJ2-5	once	NA	TRBV9	CASSVRLTRGTQYF	TGTGCCAGCAGCGTCAGACTGACTCGAGGGACCCAGTACTTC
TRBJ2-6	NA	NA	TRBV11-2	CASSLEGRSPVLTF	TGTGCCAGCAGCTTAGAGGGGCGTTCTCCCGTCCTGACTTTC
TRBJ1-5	few	TRBD1	TRBV19	CASSILTGKGNQPQHF	TGTGCCAGTAGTATACTGACAGGGAAAGGCAATCAGCCCCAGCATTTT
TRBJ2-6	NA	NA	TRBV4-2	CASSQDQRGGANVLTF	TGTGCCAGCAGCCAAGACCAGAGGGGTGGGGCCAACGTCCTGACTTTC
TRBJ2-2	few	NA	TRBV6-5	CASSSPSSGELFF	TGTGCCAGCAGTTCCCCTAGCTCCGGGGAGCTGTTTTTT
TRBJ2-2	NA	NA	TRBV7-8	CASSLMRGGNTGELFF	TGTGCCAGCAGCTTAATGAGGGGCGGCAACACCGGGGAGCTGTTTTTT
TRBJ2-7	NA	NA	TRBV30	CAWGTYEQYF	TGTGCCTGGGGCACCTACGAGCAGTACTTC
TRBJ1-5	NA	NA	TRBV4-1	CASSHTVPSNQPQHF	TGCGCCAGCAGCCATACGGTTCCTAGCAATCAGCCCCAGCATTTT
TRBJ2-1	few	TRBD2	TRBV30	CAWSVLAEQFF	TGTGCCTGGAGTGTACTAGCGGAGCAGTTCTTC
TRBJ2-2	few	NA	TRBV7-9	CASSFKGPRELFF	TGTGCCAGCAGCTTCAAAGGGCCAAGGGAGCTGTTTTTT
TRBJ1-5	NA	NA	TRBV30	CAWRPPGISNQPQHF	TGTGCCTGGAGGCCCCCCGGAATTAGCAATCAGCCCCAGCATTTT
TRBJ1-6	NA	NA	TRBV10-3	CAMSGDSNSPLHF	TGTGCCATGTCGGGGGACTCTAATTCACCCCTCCACTTT
TRBJ2-3	once	TRBD2	TRBV27	CASISLGRGGADTQYF	TGTGCCAGCATCTCACTGGGGCGGGGAGGGGCAGATACGCAGTATTTT
TRBJ2-7	NA	NA	TRBV27	CASGRKLYEQYF	TGTGCCAGCGGCAGAAAGCTCTACGAGCAGTACTTC
TRBJ2-7	once	TRBD1	TRBV6-1	CASRRPDRAYEQYF	TGTGCCAGCAGGCGCCCAGACAGGGCCTACGAGCAGTACTTC
TRBJ2-2	NA	NA	TRBV6-1	CASGFWFTGELFF	TGTGCCAGCGGGTTCTGGTTTACCGGGGAGCTGTTTTTT
TRBJ2-5	NA	TRBD2	TRBV9	CASSERGQETQYF	TGTGCCAGCTCGGAGCGGGGGCAAGAGACCCAGTACTTC